The 22 T cell receptor beta chains below come from one sample, sequenced in a study of cytomegalovirus exposure and HLA in healthy donors (dated by TCRdb to the late 2010s). Receptor libraries were prepared by the immunoSEQ multiplex PCR assay. A mixture of 60 forward primers for TCR Vbeta segments and 13 reverse primers for TCR Jbeta segments was used in the multiplex PCR. Here the immuneACCESS table is served through TCRdb, limited to in-frame sequences with V and J called. Missing clones are a known gap in these copies; in checked studies unresolved V genes cover under half, and the rest lacks a known reason. This sample's table contains about 74,000 clones. The ten largest clones take up around 7.2% of the sample. The specimen sequenced was PBMCs. The receptors derive from a female donor in good health and CMV-seropositive.

The rearrangement uses TRBV5-6 and TRBJ2-3; 8 bases fit TRBD2. Trimming removed 0 bases from V and 2 bases from J; junction bases left unmatched: 2. The germline gives CDR1 SGHDT, CDR2 YYEEEE. The CDR3 is made up of 15 amino acids. Here the CDR3 DNA reads TGTGCCAGCAGCTTGGGCGGGAGGTCCACAGATACGCAGTATTTT. This sequence encodes CASSLGGRSTDTQYF.

The chain carries TRBV2 and TRBJ1-3; TRBD1 is a possible D gene (5 bases). V shed 6 bases and J shed 5 bases, with 14 bases lying between them. The germline gives CDR1 SNHLY, CDR2 FYNNEI. There are 14 residues in the CDR3. In DNA, the CDR3 is TGTGCCAGCAGCGGGGGAGGAGGTCGAAACACCATATATTTT. Translating it yields CASSGGGGRNTIYF.

This chain links TRBV7-2 with TRBJ2-5; 14 bases line up with TRBD2. CDR3 length: 18 amino acids. The V and J ends lost 5 bases and 5 bases, in that order; junction bases with no gene match: 13. Germline V gene sequence: CDR1 SGHTA, CDR2 FQGNSA. The CDR3 DNA reads TGTGCCAGCAGCACCAGACTAGCGGGAGGGTACTTGGGGGAGACCCAGTACTTC. This gives the protein CASSTRLAGGYLGETQYF. Variable domain in full (rest from reference TRBV7-2 and TRBJ2-5): GAGVSQSPSNKVTEKGKDVELRCDPISGHTALYWYRQSLGQGLEFLIYFQGNSAPDKSGLPSDRFSAERTGGSVSTLTIQRTQQEDSAVYLCASSTRLAGGYLGETQYFGPGTRLLVL.

V is TRBV28 and J is TRBJ2-7, with TRBD1 matching over 8 bases. Germline trimming cut 4 bases from V and 4 bases from J; bases unmatched to any gene: 9. CDR1 is MDHEN and CDR2 is SYDVKM in the germline V gene. The CDR3 loop spans 15 amino acids. The CDR3 DNA reads as TGTGCCAGCAGTTCCTGGACAGGGAAAATATACGAGCAGTACTTC. This sequence encodes CASSSWTGKIYEQYF.

The chain carries TRBV5-4 and TRBJ2-7; 10 nucleotides line up with TRBD2. This CDR3 spans 15 amino acids. The ends lost 0 bases at V and 4 bases at J; junction bases unmatched: 4. Per the germline V gene, CDR1 is SGHNT and CDR2 is YYREEE (reference sequence). The CDR3 DNA reads as TGTGCCAGCAGCTTGGGGTCTAGCGGGAGATACGAGCAGTACTTC. Its translation is CASSLGSSGRYEQYF.

The chain uses TRBV5-4 and TRBJ2-7; 12 bases are shared with TRBD2. The V gene end was trimmed by 0 bases and the J gene end by 3 bases; junction bases not matched to a gene: 10. The CDR3 is made up of 18 amino acids. Germline CDR1 reads SGHNT; CDR2 reads YYREEE (reference sequence). The CDR3 DNA reads TGTGCCAGCAGCTTGGGGACTAGCGGGAAATCGATTGTCTACGAGCAGTACTTC. Protein product: CASSLGTSGKSIVYEQYF.

The rearrangement links TRBV5-5 to TRBJ2-7; 7 bases map to TRBD1. Trimming cost V 4 bases and J 3 bases; bases outside gene matches: 7. The CDR3 is 14 amino acids. The V gene's germline CDR1 is SGHKS and CDR2 YYEKEE (reference sequence). CDR3 DNA sequence: TGTGCCAGCAGCCTCAGGGGGAAAGACTACGAGCAGTACTTC. The encoded protein is CASSLRGKDYEQYF.

V and J are TRBV6-6 and TRBJ1-6, with D possibly TRBD1 on 5 matching bases. The V end was cut by 6 bases, the J end by 1 base, with 13 bases between. The CDR3 covers 16 residues. CDR1 is MNHNY, CDR2 SVGAGI, per germline (reference sequence). Here the CDR3 reads CASSQGMVSYNSPLHF. CDR3 coding DNA: TGTGCCAGCAGCCAGGGAATGGTTTCCTATAATTCACCCCTCCACTTT.

V and J are TRBV2 and TRBJ1-1, with 9 bases fitting TRBD1. The CDR3 has 15 amino acids. Germline V gene data show CDR1 as SNHLY and CDR2 as FYNNEI. V lost 5 bases to trimming and J lost 8 bases; unmatched junction nucleotides: 12. As DNA, the CDR3 is TGTGCCAGCAGTCTACAAGGGGGACAGGGACGGGAAGCTTTCTTT. This encodes CASSLQGGQGREAFF.

The chain recombines TRBV11-2 with TRBJ1-2, with TRBD1 as a possible D gene (5 bases). Trimming pared 1 base from V and 8 bases from J, leaving 11 bases between. Germline assignment: CDR1 SGHAT and CDR2 FQNNGV. CDR3 length equals 13 residues. CDR3: CASSLGQGYGYTF. CDR3 DNA: TGTGCCAGCAGCTTAGGTCAGGGATACGGCTACACCTTC.

V is TRBV7-2 and J is TRBJ1-1, with TRBD1 identical over 9 bases. Germline loops: CDR1 SGHTA, CDR2 FQGNSA. CDR3 length: 13 residues. Germline trimming cut 5 bases from V and 7 bases from J; bases unmatched to any gene: 5. The CDR3 coding sequence is TGTGCCAGCAGCCTAGACAGGGGGAGTGAAGCTTTCTTT. Translated: CASSLDRGSEAFF.

This chain joins TRBV5-1 and TRBJ2-5; TRBD2 is a possible D gene (6 bases). With 0 bases removed from V and 2 bases from J, the gap between germline ends came to 11 bases. The CDR3 spans 15 residues. The germline gives CDR1 SGHRS, CDR2 YFSETQ. The CDR3 loop reads CASSLVLAKQETQYF. CDR3 sequence (DNA): TGCGCCAGCAGCTTGGTTCTAGCGAAACAAGAGACCCAGTACTTC.

The chain is built from TRBV4-3 and TRBJ2-2; D perhaps matches TRBD2 (6 bases). CDR1 is LGHNA, CDR2 YSLEER, per germline. CDR3 length: 16 residues. The V and J ends lost 4 bases and 5 bases respectively, with 17 bases between them. The CDR3 here is CASSPWMEGKTGELFF. As DNA, the CDR3 is TGCGCCAGCAGCCCGTGGATGGAGGGAAAGACCGGGGAGCTGTTTTTT.

V gene TRBV15 combines with J gene TRBJ2-6, with TRBD2 matching 8 bases. Germline V gives CDR1 LNHNV, CDR2 YYDKDF (reference sequence). J was trimmed by 13 bases and V by 1 base; bases with no gene match: 12. This CDR3 is 16 amino acids long. This CDR3 reads CATSRAPSGSTLVLTF. CDR3 in DNA: TGTGCCACCAGCAGAGCTCCTAGCGGGTCCACCTTGGTCCTGACTTTC.

The rearrangement uses TRBV9 and TRBJ1-2; no firm D call. V was shortened by 1 base and J by 1 base, with 17 bases between the two germline ends. Germline-derived CDR1 and CDR2 are SGDLS and YYNGEE. The CDR3 loop spans 17 amino acids. For the CDR3, the DNA is TGTGCCAGCAGCGTAAGTGCTAGCGCAGCCCTTAACTATGGCTACACCTTC. Its protein product is CASSVSASAALNYGYTF.

The rearrangement links TRBV28 to TRBJ1-1; D is ambiguous. V shed 2 bases and J shed 4 bases, with 8 bases lying between them. CDR3 size: 13 residues. Germline-derived CDR1 and CDR2 are MDHEN and SYDVKM. The CDR3 sequence: CASSLISVTEAFF. In DNA, the CDR3 is TGTGCCAGCAGTTTAATATCGGTCACTGAAGCTTTCTTT.

J is TRBJ2-1 and V is TRBV9; D is unclear. V lost 3 bases and J 5 bases, leaving 15 bases between the germline ends. This CDR3 is 15 amino acids long. Germline V CDR1 and CDR2: SGDLS, YYNGEE. The CDR3 region has the DNA TGTGCCAGCAGCGCCGAGGCTAACGGTAACAATGAGCAGTTCTTC. This codes for CASSAEANGNNEQFF.

The chain recombines TRBV25-1 with TRBJ2-3; D possibly corresponds to TRBD1 (6 bases). CDR1 and CDR2 from the germline V gene are MGHDK and SYGVNS. This CDR3 is built from 14 residues. With 4 bases removed from V and 7 bases from J, the gap between germline ends came to 15 bases. DNA for the CDR3: TGTGCCAGCAGTGCCCCACGGACAGAGAATACGCAGTATTTT. Its protein is CASSAPRTENTQYF.

The chain uses TRBV9 and TRBJ2-7; 8 bases agree with TRBD1. The germline V gene has CDR1 SGDLS and CDR2 YYNGEE. The CDR3 covers 14 residues. J gave up 5 bases and V 3 bases, and 7 bases lay outside the gene matches. DNA for the CDR3: TGTGCCAGCAGCGCCGGGACAGGTTTCCACGAGCAGTACTTC. Translated, it gives CASSAGTGFHEQYF.

J is TRBJ1-2 and V is TRBV30; possibly TRBD1 for D (6 bases). This CDR3 spans 13 amino acids. The V end lost 2 bases, the J end lost 6 bases, and 13 bases lay between the germline ends. Looked up from germline, CDR1 is GTSNPN and CDR2 is SVGIG (reference sequence). CDR3: CAWSPRGADGYTF. CDR3 bases: TGTGCCTGGAGTCCGCGGGGGGCGGATGGCTACACCTTC. The full variable domain, rest sourced from reference TRBV30 and TRBJ1-2, is SQTIHQWPATLVQPVGSPLSLECTVEGTSNPNLYWYRQAAGRGLQLLFYSVGIGQISSEVPQNLSASRPQDRQFILSSKKLLLSDSGFYLCAWSPRGADGYTFGSGTRLTVV.

The chain carries TRBV6-6 and TRBJ2-2; 10 bases are a match to TRBD2. The length of the CDR3 is 13 residues. The V gene's germline CDR1 is MNHNY and CDR2 SVGAGI (reference sequence). J lost 14 bases, V lost 4 bases, and 7 bases had no gene match. CDR3 bases: TGTGCCAGCAGTTTCCCCGGGACTAGCGATCTGTTTTTT. Its translation is CASSFPGTSDLFF.

The chain recombines TRBV6-4 with TRBJ2-7; possible D gene TRBD1, 6 bases. Germline V CDR1 and CDR2: MRHNA, SNTAGT. Trimming left V 8 bases short and J 1 base short, with 21 bases between. This CDR3 region has 16 residues. CDR3 amino acids: CASSTFRQGISYEQYF. CDR3 DNA sequence: TGTGCCAGCTCCACCTTCCGGCAGGGGATTTCCTACGAGCAGTACTTC.